A selection of T cell receptor beta chains follows, all from one sample in a study of T cells in Graves' hyperthyroidism and ophthalmopathy. TCRdb passed the multiplex PCR reads through MiXCR, listing each CDR3 protein once. Here the sample spans approximately 430,000 distinct CDR3 sequences, 14% to 15% being singletons. The sequenced sample consisted of blood. These receptors all come from a man aged 18 to 35 with Graves' ophthalmopathy. Each CDR3 is given with its conserved first and last residue. D genes are given only for firm matches. Part of the rows lack a size; the others show once, few, many or a class for expanded clones.

d_gene,v_gene,j_gene,abundance,CDR3aa,CDR3nt
TRBD1,TRBV5-1,TRBJ2-3,many,CASIGTGLNTQYF,TGCGCCAGCATCGGGACAGGGTTGAATACGCAGTATTTT
-,TRBV5-1,TRBJ1-1,many,CASSLSWNTEAFF,TGCGCCAGCAGCTTGTCCTGGAACACTGAAGCTTTCTTT
-,TRBV27,TRBJ1-1,-,CASSPDVRTGIGNTEAFF,TGTGCCAGCAGTCCCGATGTCAGAACAGGAATCGGGAACACTGAAGCTTTCTTT
TRBD2,TRBV9,TRBJ2-1,many,CASSPWSGGRNEQFF,TGTGCCAGCAGCCCCTGGAGCGGGGGGCGGAATGAGCAGTTCTTC
TRBD2,TRBV7-9,TRBJ2-7,many,CASSYGGEGDYEQYF,TGTGCCAGCAGTTACGGTGGGGAGGGAGACTACGAGCAGTACTTC
-,TRBV10-3,TRBJ1-2,-,CAISERIGAGNYGYTF,TGTGCCATCAGTGAGAGGATTGGGGCAGGAAACTATGGCTACACCTTC
-,TRBV7-2,TRBJ1-4,many,CASSPQGSGTTNEKLFF,TGTGCCAGCAGCCCCCAGGGCAGCGGGACAACTAATGAAAAACTGTTTTTT
-,TRBV3-1,TRBJ1-2,many,CASSQTRIQGYTF,TGTGCCAGCAGCCAGACTCGCATACAGGGCTACACCTTC
-,TRBV15,TRBJ1-2,few,CATSTPSRAGYGYTF,TGTGCCACCAGCACCCCCTCCAGGGCGGGCTATGGCTACACCTTC
-,TRBV7-2,TRBJ1-5,-,CASSLDAGFNQPQHF,TGTGCCAGCAGCTTAGACGCAGGGTTCAATCAGCCCCAGCATTTT
TRBD1,TRBV2,TRBJ1-2,many,CASSEKWRTGPSDYGYTF,TGTGCCAGCAGTGAAAAGTGGAGGACAGGCCCCTCCGACTATGGCTACACCTTC
TRBD1,TRBV5-1,TRBJ1-3,few,CASSLAGTVSGNTIYF,TGCGCCAGCAGCTTGGCCGGGACAGTCTCTGGAAACACCATATATTTT
-,TRBV6-1,TRBJ1-2,many,CASTMGQSSTNYGYTF,TGTGCCAGCACAATGGGGCAGTCCTCCACTAACTATGGCTACACCTTC
TRBD2,TRBV7-9,TRBJ2-3,-,CASSPPGSGARTDTQYF,TGTGCCAGCAGCCCTCCGGGAAGCGGGGCTCGCACAGATACGCAGTATTTT
TRBD2,TRBV28,TRBJ2-2,many,CASIRGGDTGELFF,TGTGCCAGCATTCGGGGGGGCGACACCGGGGAGCTGTTTTTT
-,TRBV4-1,TRBJ2-5,many,CASSQEVLRETQYF,TGCGCCAGCAGCCAAGAAGTGTTGCGGGAGACCCAGTACTTC
-,TRBV2,TRBJ2-3,many,CASSEEGSVTDTQYF,TGTGCCAGCAGTGAAGAGGGGTCCGTAACAGATACGCAGTATTTT
TRBD2,TRBV27,TRBJ2-3,many,CASSLYSSGGTDTQYF,TGTGCCAGCAGTTTATATTCTAGCGGGGGTACAGATACGCAGTATTTT
TRBD2,TRBV20-1,TRBJ2-3,-,CSARDLAGGTDTQYF,TGCAGTGCTAGAGATCTTGCGGGGGGCACAGATACGCAGTATTTT
TRBD1,TRBV20-1,TRBJ1-2,many,CSARKVEGTGYGYTF,TGCAGTGCTAGAAAGGTGGAGGGGACAGGGTATGGCTACACCTTC
TRBD1,TRBV10-1,TRBJ2-5,-,CASSANPGQGQETQYF,TGCGCCAGCAGTGCGAACCCGGGACAGGGCCAAGAGACCCAGTACTTC
-,TRBV4-1,TRBJ2-7,few,CASSHLPGRGAYEQYF,TGCGCCAGCAGCCACCTCCCCGGGAGAGGTGCCTACGAGCAGTACTTC
TRBD2,TRBV11-2,TRBJ2-1,many,CASSFAGTSGGALQFF,TGTGCCAGCAGCTTTGCCGGGACTAGCGGGGGGGCCTTACAGTTCTTC
-,TRBV27,TRBJ2-7,many,CATQIQGGSYEQYF,TGTGCCACTCAAATACAGGGCGGCTCCTACGAGCAGTACTTC
-,TRBV11-2,TRBJ2-3,many,CASSFGPPDTQYF,TGTGCCAGCAGCTTTGGCCCTCCAGATACGCAGTATTTT
TRBD1,TRBV12-3/TRBV12-4,TRBJ1-1,many,CASRVGGENTEAFF,TGTGCCAGCAGGGTAGGGGGCGAGAACACTGAAGCTTTCTTT
-,TRBV27,TRBJ2-3,-,CASSAGPPLTDTQYF,TGTGCCAGCAGCGCGGGACCCCCTCTCACAGATACGCAGTATTTT
-,TRBV20-1,TRBJ2-7,many,CSATPAGYSYEQYF,TGCAGTGCTACCCCGGCAGGGTACTCCTACGAGCAGTACTTC
TRBD2,TRBV12-3/TRBV12-4,TRBJ2-7,many,CASSGASGVGYEQYF,TGTGCCAGCAGTGGAGCTAGCGGGGTCGGCTACGAGCAGTACTTC
-,TRBV5-1,TRBJ1-2,many,CASSLESGNGYTF,TGCGCCAGCAGCTTGGAGTCAGGGAATGGCTACACCTTC
-,TRBV10-3,TRBJ2-7,few,CAISESLGATYEQYF,TGTGCCATCAGTGAGTCCCTCGGCGCAACCTACGAGCAGTACTTC
-,TRBV5-1,TRBJ2-5,many,CASSSIPDSAETQYF,TGCGCCAGCAGCTCTATACCTGACAGCGCAGAGACCCAGTACTTC
TRBD1,TRBV19,TRBJ2-2,few,CASSFRQGWTGELFF,TGTGCCAGTAGTTTCAGACAGGGTTGGACCGGGGAGCTGTTTTTT
-,TRBV12-3/TRBV12-4,TRBJ1-2,-,CASSFLPVSRNGYTF,TGTGCCAGCAGTTTTTTACCCGTCTCGCGAAATGGCTACACCTTC
TRBD1,TRBV6-5,TRBJ1-6,-,CASSSTGRNSPLHF,TGTGCCAGCAGTTCGACAGGGCGCAATTCACCCCTCCACTTT
-,TRBV30,TRBJ2-7,many,CAWSVNGPYEQYF,TGTGCCTGGAGTGTAAACGGCCCCTACGAGCAGTACTTC
-,TRBV19,TRBJ1-5,few,CASRDGGARQPQHF,TGTGCCAGCCGGGACGGGGGGGCTCGTCAGCCCCAGCATTTT
-,TRBV19,TRBJ1-1,many,CASSIPRNTEAFF,TGTGCCAGTAGTATTCCCCGGAACACTGAAGCTTTCTTT
-,TRBV24-1,TRBJ2-1,-,CATSKSSSYNEQFF,TGTGCCACCAGCAAATCGAGCTCCTACAATGAGCAGTTCTTC
TRBD1,TRBV12-3/TRBV12-4,TRBJ2-7,many,CASSGTGTGTYEQYF,TGTGCCAGCAGTGGAACCGGGACAGGAACCTACGAGCAGTACTTC
-,TRBV15,TRBJ1-2,-,CATSRGARGNYGYTF,TGTGCCACCAGCAGAGGGGCCCGAGGTAACTATGGCTACACCTTC
TRBD2,TRBV7-9,TRBJ2-3,many,CASNSRGGTDTQYF,TGTGCCAGCAACTCCCGGGGAGGGACAGATACGCAGTATTTT
-,TRBV7-8,TRBJ2-7,many,CASSLAPGFSYEQYF,TGTGCCAGCAGCTTAGCCCCGGGGTTCTCCTACGAGCAGTACTTC
-,TRBV6-1,TRBJ1-4,-,CASSHDRRKLFF,TGCGCCAGCAGTCACGACAGGCGAAAACTGTTTTTT
-,TRBV5-1,TRBJ2-3,many,CASTQRPGADTQYF,TGCGCCAGCACCCAACGACCTGGGGCAGATACGCAGTATTTT
-,TRBV6-6,TRBJ1-2,many,CASSYGGVEGYTF,TGTGCCAGCAGTTACGGGGGGGTTGAGGGCTACACCTTC
-,TRBV20-1,TRBJ1-6,many,CSARAVDGINSPLHF,TGCAGTGCTAGAGCGGTGGACGGAATTAATTCACCCCTCCACTTT
-,TRBV2,TRBJ2-1,many,CASTYTSEQFF,TGTGCCAGCACCTACACTAGTGAGCAGTTCTTC